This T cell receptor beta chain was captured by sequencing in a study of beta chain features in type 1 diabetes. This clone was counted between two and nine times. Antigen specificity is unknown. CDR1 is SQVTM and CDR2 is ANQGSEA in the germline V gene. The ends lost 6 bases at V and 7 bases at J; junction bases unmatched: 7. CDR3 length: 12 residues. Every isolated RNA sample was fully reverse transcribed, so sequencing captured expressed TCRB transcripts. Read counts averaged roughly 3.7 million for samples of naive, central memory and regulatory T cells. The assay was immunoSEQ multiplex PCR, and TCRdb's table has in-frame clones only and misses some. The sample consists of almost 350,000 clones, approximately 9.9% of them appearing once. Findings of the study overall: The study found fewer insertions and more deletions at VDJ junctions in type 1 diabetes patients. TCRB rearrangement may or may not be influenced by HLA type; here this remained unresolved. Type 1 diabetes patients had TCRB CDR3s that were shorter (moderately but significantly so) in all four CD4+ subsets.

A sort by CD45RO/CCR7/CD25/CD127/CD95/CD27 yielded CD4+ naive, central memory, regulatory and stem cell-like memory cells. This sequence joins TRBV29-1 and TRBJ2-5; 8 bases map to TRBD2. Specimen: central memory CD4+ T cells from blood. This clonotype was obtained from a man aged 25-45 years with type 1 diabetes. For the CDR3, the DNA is TGCAGCGTAGCTAGCGGGCGTGGGACCCAGTACTTC. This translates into CSVASGRGTQYF. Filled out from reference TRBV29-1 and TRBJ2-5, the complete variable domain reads SAVISQKPSRDICQRGTSLTIQCQVDSQVTMMFWYRQQPGQSLTLIATANQGSEATYESGFVIDKFPISRPNLTFSTLTVSNMSPEDSSIYLCSVASGRGTQYFGPGTRLLVL.